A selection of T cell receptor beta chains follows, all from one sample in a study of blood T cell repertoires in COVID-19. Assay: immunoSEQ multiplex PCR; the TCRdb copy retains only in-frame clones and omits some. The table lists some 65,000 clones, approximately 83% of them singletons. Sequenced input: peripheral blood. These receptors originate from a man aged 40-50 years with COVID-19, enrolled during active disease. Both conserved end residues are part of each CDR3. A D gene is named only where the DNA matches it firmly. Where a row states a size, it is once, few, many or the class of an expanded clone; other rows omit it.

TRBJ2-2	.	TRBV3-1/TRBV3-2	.	TGTGCCAGCAGCCAGGGAGACACCGGGGAGCTGTTTTTT	CASSQGDTGELFF
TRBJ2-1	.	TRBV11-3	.	TGTGCCAGCAGCCCACAGGGTCAGCAGTTCTTC	CASSPQGQQFF
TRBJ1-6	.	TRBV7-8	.	TGTGCCAGCAGCTTAGAAGGCGGCTCCAGCTCCTATAATTCACCCCTCCACTTT	CASSLEGGSSSYNSPLHF
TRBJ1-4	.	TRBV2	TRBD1	TGTGCCAGCAGTATAGACAGGGAGGAAAAACTGTTTTTT	CASSIDREEKLFF
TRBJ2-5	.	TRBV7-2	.	TGTGCCAGCAGCTCCGGACAGCAAGAGACCCAGTACTTC	CASSSGQQETQYF
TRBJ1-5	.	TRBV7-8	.	TGTGCCAGCAGCTTACTAGAAGATCAGCCCCAGCATTTT	CASSLLEDQPQHF
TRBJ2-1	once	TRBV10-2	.	TGCGCCAGCAGTTGGCCAGGCATCCACAATGAGCAGTTCTTC	CASSWPGIHNEQFF
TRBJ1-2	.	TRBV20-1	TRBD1	TGCAGTGCTAGTGAGGCAGGGGGTGATCATGGCTACACCTTC	CSASEAGGDHGYTF
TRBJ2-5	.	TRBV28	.	TGTGCCAGCAGTTTTGGGAGACAAGAGACCCAGTACTTC	CASSFGRQETQYF
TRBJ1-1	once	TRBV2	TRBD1	TGTGCCCGACGGGCGGCAGGGGGCGCGAGAACTGAAGCTTTCTTT	CARRAAGGARTEAFF
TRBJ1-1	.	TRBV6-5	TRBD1	TGTGCCAGCAGTTACGAGGGGGCCGCTGAAGCTTTCTTT	CASSYEGAAEAFF
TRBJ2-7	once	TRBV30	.	TGTGCCTGGAGGAACAGGTGGGGATACGAGCAGTACTTC	CAWRNRWGYEQYF
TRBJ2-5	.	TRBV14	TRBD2	TGTGCCAGCAGCCAGGTAGCGGGGGGGACGGAGACCCAGTACTTC	CASSQVAGGTETQYF
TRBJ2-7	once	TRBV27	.	TGTGCCAGCAGGACAGCCACTACCTACGAGCAGTACTTC	CASRTATTYEQYF
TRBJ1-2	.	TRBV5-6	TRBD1	TGTGCCAGCAGCTATACAGGGGGACGAGGCTACACCTTC	CASSYTGGRGYTF